Below are 6 T cell receptor beta chains sequenced from a single sample in a study of T cells after yellow fever vaccination. TCRdb re-called the 5' RACE reads with MiXCR, one entry per CDR3 protein. Of 300,000 to 400,000 distinct CDR3 sequences listed, less than 9.5% are singletons. The sample was PBMCs, taken roughly seven weeks after the first yellow fever vaccination. The receptors derive from a man aged 18 to 35 who received the YFV17D yellow fever vaccine.

This clonotype was recorded many times. This chain uses TRBV7-9 with TRBJ2-5; TRBD1 aligns across 8 bases. The length of the CDR3 is 15 residues. CDR1 and CDR2 (germline): SEHNR, FQNEAQ (reference sequence). V gave up 5 bases and J gave up 3 bases; unmatched junction bases: 8. CDR3 region: CASSARQGRKETQYF. The CDR3 bases are TGTGCCAGCAGCGCCAGACAGGGGCGAAAAGAGACCCAGTACTTC. The variable domain in full, completed from reference TRBV7-9 and TRBJ2-5, reads DTGVSQNPRHKITKRGQNVTFRCDPISEHNRLYWYRQTLGQGPEFLTYFQNEAQLEKSRLLSDRFSAERPKGSFSTLEIQRTEQGDSAMYLCASSARQGRKETQYFGPGTRLLVL.

This clonotype was detected only a few times. The genes are TRBV19 and TRBJ1-5; TRBD1 agrees at 7 bases. The CDR3 totals 16 residues. Germline CDR1 reads LNHDA; CDR2 reads SQIVND (reference sequence). Losses at the gene ends were 1 base for V and 0 bases for J; bases not matched to a gene: 3. CDR3 DNA sequence: TGTGCCAGTAGTATAGTGGCAGGGGGTAGCAATCAGCCCCAGCATTTT. Its translation is CASSIVAGGSNQPQHF.

This chain connects TRBV20-1 to TRBJ1-4; D may be TRBD1 (5 bases). Trimming removed 0 bases at V and 4 bases at J, with 12 bases between. The CDR3 covers 15 residues. Per the germline V gene, CDR1 is DFQATT and CDR2 is SNEGSKA (reference sequence). CDR3 bases: TGCAGTGCTAGAGATCAATGGGGGGGTAATGAAAAACTGTTTTTT. It yields the protein CSARDQWGGNEKLFF.

V usage is TRBV20-1 and J usage is TRBJ1-1; D gene ambiguous. Germline V gives CDR1 DFQATT, CDR2 SNEGSKA (reference sequence). This CDR3 comprises 11 residues. The V and J ends lost 6 bases and 6 bases respectively, with 11 bases between them. The CDR3 bases are TGCAGTGCGCGGGCGTCCGCTGAAGCTTTCTTT. This gives the protein CSARASAEAFF.

There are many counts of this clonotype. The gene calls are TRBV6-5 and TRBJ1-1; D not resolved. This CDR3 contains 13 residues. Germline-derived CDR1 and CDR2 are MNHEY and SVGAGI. V lost 4 bases to trimming and J lost 0 bases, with 6 bases between them. CDR3: CASSWVLNTEAFF. The CDR3 coding sequence is TGTGCCAGCAGTTGGGTGCTGAACACTGAAGCTTTCTTT.

This clonotype showed up just a few times. The chain combines TRBV11-2 with TRBJ2-1; D is unclear. The germline CDR1 and CDR2 sequences are SGHAT and FQNNGV. The CDR3 loop spans 12 amino acids. Trimming cost V 3 bases and J 6 bases, with 6 bases left between them. CDR3 amino acids: CASSFITNEQFF. The CDR3 bases are TGTGCCAGCAGCTTCATCACCAATGAGCAGTTCTTC. Variable domain in full (rest from reference TRBV11-2 and TRBJ2-1): EAGVAQSPRYKIIEKRQSVAFWCNPISGHATLYWYQQILGQGPKLLIQFQNNGVVDDSQLPKDRFSAERLKGVDSTLKIQPAKLEDSAVYLCASSFITNEQFFGPGTRLTVL.